This T cell receptor (beta chain) was obtained from a study of blood T cells in healthy people across ages. In this sample, this clonotype turned up a few times. Primed by a sample-barcoded 5' primer and a J-beta primer mix, a second PCR proceeded for about 6 to 12 cycles. TCRdb reprocessed the 5' RACE reads with MiXCR, giving one entry per CDR3 protein. The sample has about 1 million distinct CDR3 sequences; more than 40% are singletons. The TCR was taken from a woman aged 55 to 70 in good health. Sequencing input: blood.

In DNA form, the CDR3 reads TGTGCCAGCAGTCGGTTAGCGGGGAGCTCCTACAATGAGCAGTTCTTC. Protein product: CASSRLAGSSYNEQFF. This chain links TRBV12-3 or TRBV12-4 with TRBJ2-1, with 8 nucleotides matching TRBD2. J was trimmed by 0 bases and V by 5 bases; bases with no gene match: 6. This CDR3 is 16 amino acids long.